A selection of T cell receptor beta chains follows, all from one sample in a study of T cell responses to AZD1222 COVID-19 vaccine. Sequenced by immunoSEQ multiplex PCR; TCRdb stores in-frame clones only, minus some. The profile shows 75,000 to 100,000 clones, 85% to 90% of them singletons. This sample comprised peripheral blood, obtained on day 0 of AZD1222 vaccination. These receptors originate from an adult in good health. Both conserved end residues are part of each CDR3. A D gene is named only where the DNA matches it firmly. Some rows have no size entry. The others give once, few or many, or a class for an expanded clone.

v_call: TRBV5-1
clone_size: few
d_call: TRBD1
j_call: TRBJ1-6
cdr3_nt: TGCGCCAGCAGTGGTGGACAGGGGAATTCACCCCTCCACTTT
cdr3_aa: CASSGGQGNSPLHF

v_call: TRBV6-5
clone_size: -
d_call: TRBD2
j_call: TRBJ2-7
cdr3_nt: TGTGCCAGCACCCGGGAGGGGGTCTCCTACGAGCAGTACTTC
cdr3_aa: CASTREGVSYEQYF

v_call: TRBV15
clone_size: -
d_call: TRBD2
j_call: TRBJ2-1
cdr3_nt: TGTGCCACCAGCAGGCCGACTAGCGGGAGTGTCTATGAGCAGTTCTTC
cdr3_aa: CATSRPTSGSVYEQFF

v_call: TRBV6-2/TRBV6-3
clone_size: -
d_call: TRBD1
j_call: TRBJ2-4
cdr3_nt: TGTGCCAGCAGTTACCGGGGACAGGTGGGGGCCAAAAACATTCAGTACTTC
cdr3_aa: CASSYRGQVGAKNIQYF

v_call: TRBV9
clone_size: -
d_call: TRBD2
j_call: TRBJ2-3
cdr3_nt: TGTGCCAGCAGCGTAGCTACAAGGACCGGGACTAGCGGAGGGGGCACAGATACGCAGTATTTT
cdr3_aa: CASSVATRTGTSGGGTDTQYF

v_call: TRBV27
clone_size: -
d_call: -
j_call: TRBJ1-1
cdr3_nt: TGTGCCAGCAGCCTTTGGAGGGGCATTAACACTGAAGCTTTCTTT
cdr3_aa: CASSLWRGINTEAFF

v_call: TRBV29-1
clone_size: -
d_call: -
j_call: TRBJ2-7
cdr3_nt: TGCAGCGTTGAACTTACGAGCTCCTACGAGCAGTACTTC
cdr3_aa: CSVELTSSYEQYF

v_call: TRBV19
clone_size: -
d_call: -
j_call: TRBJ2-7
cdr3_nt: TGTGCCAGTGCCCCGGGGCGTAGCTCCTACGAGCAGTACTTC
cdr3_aa: CASAPGRSSYEQYF

v_call: TRBV30
clone_size: once
d_call: -
j_call: TRBJ2-7
cdr3_nt: TGTGCCTGGAGTGTCCCGGGTAAGGGGGGCTTCGAGCAGTACTTC
cdr3_aa: CAWSVPGKGGFEQYF

v_call: TRBV10-3
clone_size: once
d_call: -
j_call: TRBJ2-7
cdr3_nt: TGTGCCATCAGTGAATCACAGGCGAGGAGGCACGAGCAGTACTTC
cdr3_aa: CAISESQARRHEQYF

v_call: TRBV4-1
clone_size: -
d_call: -
j_call: TRBJ1-2
cdr3_nt: TGCGCCAGCAGCCAAGATCCAGGCTCTGCTAACTATGGCTACACCTTC
cdr3_aa: CASSQDPGSANYGYTF

v_call: TRBV30
clone_size: -
d_call: TRBD1
j_call: TRBJ2-6
cdr3_nt: TGTGCCTGGAGTTGGTTCAACAGGGGATCTGGGGCCAACGTCCTGACTTTC
cdr3_aa: CAWSWFNRGSGANVLTF

v_call: TRBV24-1
clone_size: -
d_call: -
j_call: TRBJ1-2
cdr3_nt: TGTGCCACCAGTGATTTTGGGGCAGGCGATGGCTACACCTTC
cdr3_aa: CATSDFGAGDGYTF

v_call: TRBV7-2
clone_size: few
d_call: TRBD1
j_call: TRBJ2-7
cdr3_nt: TGTGCCAGCAGCCAGGGGGCAGCCTACGAGCAGTACTTC
cdr3_aa: CASSQGAAYEQYF

v_call: TRBV7-6
clone_size: few
d_call: -
j_call: TRBJ2-7
cdr3_nt: TGTGCCAGCAGCCACGGACAGTCCTACGAGCAGTACTTC
cdr3_aa: CASSHGQSYEQYF

v_call: TRBV5-1
clone_size: -
d_call: -
j_call: TRBJ2-7
cdr3_nt: TGCGCCAGCAGCTTGCCGGGACAGAGACTAGCAGGGCCAATCACTTCCTACGAGCAGTACTTC
cdr3_aa: CASSLPGQRLAGPITSYEQYF

v_call: TRBV12-3/TRBV12-4
clone_size: -
d_call: -
j_call: TRBJ1-2
cdr3_nt: TGTGCCAGCAACCAAAGGGCTAACTATGGCTACACCTTC
cdr3_aa: CASNQRANYGYTF

v_call: TRBV6-5
clone_size: -
d_call: -
j_call: TRBJ1-1
cdr3_nt: TGTGCCAGCAGTTACGTTGGGCCGCCGAACACTGAAGCTTTCTTT
cdr3_aa: CASSYVGPPNTEAFF

v_call: TRBV4-2
clone_size: -
d_call: -
j_call: TRBJ2-3
cdr3_nt: TGTGCCAGCAGCCAAGATGCCACGGGAGTCACAGATACGCAGTATTTT
cdr3_aa: CASSQDATGVTDTQYF

v_call: TRBV7-6
clone_size: -
d_call: -
j_call: TRBJ2-3
cdr3_nt: TGTGCCAGCAGCCCCCCAGGACCTCAGACGCAGTATTTT
cdr3_aa: CASSPPGPQTQYF

v_call: TRBV28
clone_size: -
d_call: -
j_call: TRBJ1-5
cdr3_nt: TGTGCCAGCAGTCTCGCAGCCGCAGATAGCAATCAGCCCCAGCATTTT
cdr3_aa: CASSLAAADSNQPQHF

v_call: TRBV18
clone_size: once
d_call: TRBD2
j_call: TRBJ2-2
cdr3_nt: TGTGCCAGCTCTCCATTGCGGGGGGTCACCGGGGAGCTGTTTTTT
cdr3_aa: CASSPLRGVTGELFF

v_call: TRBV10-3
clone_size: -
d_call: -
j_call: TRBJ1-2
cdr3_nt: TGTGCCATCGCTCCGGGGCCGAGAGGCTACACCTTC
cdr3_aa: CAIAPGPRGYTF

v_call: TRBV7-9
clone_size: -
d_call: -
j_call: TRBJ1-1
cdr3_nt: TGTGCCAGCAGCGCATCGACTGAAGCTTTCTTT
cdr3_aa: CASSASTEAFF

v_call: TRBV12-3/TRBV12-4
clone_size: once
d_call: -
j_call: TRBJ2-2
cdr3_nt: TGTGCCAGCAGTTTTCACCAGGCCGGGGAGCTGTTTTTT
cdr3_aa: CASSFHQAGELFF

v_call: TRBV24-1
clone_size: -
d_call: -
j_call: TRBJ2-7
cdr3_nt: TGTGCCACCAGTGCAACTAACCGAGAGCAGTACTTC
cdr3_aa: CATSATNREQYF

v_call: TRBV4-1
clone_size: -
d_call: TRBD2
j_call: TRBJ2-1
cdr3_nt: TGCGCCAGCAGCCAAGGGACTAGCGGGAGATCGGGGCAGTTCTTC
cdr3_aa: CASSQGTSGRSGQFF

v_call: TRBV14
clone_size: -
d_call: TRBD2
j_call: TRBJ2-1
cdr3_nt: TGTGCCAGCAGCCGCCAGACTAGCGGAAGGGACGATGAGCAGTTCTTC
cdr3_aa: CASSRQTSGRDDEQFF

v_call: TRBV7-2
clone_size: -
d_call: -
j_call: TRBJ2-4
cdr3_nt: TGTGCCAGCAGCCCTAGGGCGGTTGGACATGCCCAAAACATTCAGTACTTC
cdr3_aa: CASSPRAVGHAQNIQYF

v_call: TRBV7-2
clone_size: -
d_call: -
j_call: TRBJ1-1
cdr3_nt: TGTGCCAGCAGCCCTGGCGGAGGGTCTTTTTACCCTGAAGCTTTCTTT
cdr3_aa: CASSPGGGSFYPEAFF

v_call: TRBV6-5
clone_size: -
d_call: TRBD1
j_call: TRBJ1-6
cdr3_nt: TGTGCCAGCAGTTACTCGCTCCGGCCCAGGGGGTCACCCCTCCACTTT
cdr3_aa: CASSYSLRPRGSPLHF

v_call: TRBV24-1
clone_size: -
d_call: -
j_call: TRBJ2-1
cdr3_nt: TGTGCCACCAGTGATCGAGGCGGGCGAACCTACAATGAGCAGTTCTTC
cdr3_aa: CATSDRGGRTYNEQFF

v_call: TRBV28
clone_size: -
d_call: -
j_call: TRBJ2-5
cdr3_nt: TGTGCCAGCAGTTTGGGTCTAACGGAGACCCAGTACTTC
cdr3_aa: CASSLGLTETQYF

v_call: TRBV7-9
clone_size: -
d_call: TRBD2
j_call: TRBJ2-4
cdr3_nt: TGTGCCAGCAGCCCCCCCCGGGGGGAGGGGGCCAAAAACATTCAGTACTTC
cdr3_aa: CASSPPRGEGAKNIQYF

v_call: TRBV5-1
clone_size: once
d_call: -
j_call: TRBJ2-7
cdr3_nt: TGCGCCAGCAGCTTGGCGGGGGAATCCTACGAGCAGTACTTC
cdr3_aa: CASSLAGESYEQYF

v_call: TRBV9
clone_size: -
d_call: -
j_call: TRBJ1-2
cdr3_nt: TGTGCCAGCAGCGTGGGGGGCCCAACTAACTATGGCTACACCTTC
cdr3_aa: CASSVGGPTNYGYTF

v_call: TRBV27
clone_size: -
d_call: -
j_call: TRBJ1-2
cdr3_nt: TGTGCCAGCAGTTTATCGCTCAGGGGCAGGGATGGCTACACCTTC
cdr3_aa: CASSLSLRGRDGYTF

v_call: TRBV27
clone_size: once
d_call: -
j_call: TRBJ1-1
cdr3_nt: TGTGCCAGCAGTTTATTAGGGGGGGTCACTGAAGCTTTCTTT
cdr3_aa: CASSLLGGVTEAFF